These T cell receptor beta chains were read from a single sample in a study of cytotoxic CD8 clonotypes in ibrutinib-treated CLL. Assay used: immunoSEQ multiplex PCR; TCRdb lists only in-frame clones, some missing. The sample yields a few hundred thousand clones, 60% to 75% seen once. The input for sequencing was PBMCs, taken after 24 months of ibrutinib treatment. The source of these receptors is a human donor with chronic lymphocytic leukemia. The CDR3 runs from the conserved cysteine through the conserved F or W. The order of the fields is V gene, clone size, J gene, D gene, CDR3 protein, CDR3 DNA. The D gene is left open where the match is weak. A clone size is listed for some rows: how often the clone was seen (once, few, many), or a class if it is expanded.

V: TRBV19
size: few
J: TRBJ2-7
D: -
CDR3: CASSRMGSSYEQYF
DNA: TGTGCCAGTAGTCGGATGGGTAGCTCCTACGAGCAGTACTTC

V: TRBV6-1
size: -
J: TRBJ2-3
D: TRBD2
CDR3: CASLPTSGGGYTQYF
DNA: TGTGCCAGCCTACCGACTAGCGGGGGAGGGTATACGCAGTATTTT

V: TRBV30
size: -
J: TRBJ2-5
D: TRBD2
CDR3: CAWSGLSGETQYF
DNA: TGTGCCTGGAGTGGACTTAGCGGGGAGACCCAGTACTTC

V: TRBV9
size: few
J: TRBJ2-5
D: TRBD1
CDR3: CASSPRQGQRETQYF
DNA: TGTGCCAGCAGCCCCAGACAGGGTCAGCGAGAGACCCAGTACTTC

V: TRBV10-3
size: few
J: TRBJ1-5
D: -
CDR3: CAISVSGNQPQHF
DNA: TGTGCCATCAGTGTTAGTGGCAATCAGCCCCAGCATTTT

V: TRBV7-8
size: -
J: TRBJ1-1
D: -
CDR3: CASSLALYSKAFF
DNA: TGTGCCAGCAGCTTAGCGCTGTACAGCAAAGCTTTCTTT

V: TRBV4-2
size: -
J: TRBJ2-7
D: TRBD2
CDR3: CASSQGTGTSGYEQYF
DNA: TGTGCCAGCAGCCAAGGGACCGGGACTAGCGGATACGAGCAGTACTTC

V: TRBV4-3
size: -
J: TRBJ2-3
D: -
CDR3: CASSQEMVTDTDTQYF
DNA: TGCGCCAGCAGCCAAGAGATGGTGACGGACACAGATACGCAGTATTTT

V: TRBV7-8
size: -
J: TRBJ2-7
D: -
CDR3: CASSPRGGGPREQYF
DNA: TGTGCCAGCAGCCCAAGGGGGGGAGGGCCGAGGGAGCAGTACTTC

V: TRBV5-1
size: -
J: TRBJ2-3
D: TRBD2
CDR3: CASRSGGLSTDTQYF
DNA: TGCGCCAGCAGGTCGGGAGGGCTCAGCACAGATACGCAGTATTTT

V: TRBV18
size: -
J: TRBJ2-7
D: -
CDR3: CASSLEQFYEQYF
DNA: TGTGCCAGCTCACTAGAACAGTTCTACGAGCAGTACTTC

V: TRBV5-1
size: -
J: TRBJ1-1
D: -
CDR3: CASSLEVGNTEAFF
DNA: TGCGCCAGCAGCTTGGAAGTCGGTAACACTGAAGCTTTCTTT